The 22 T cell receptor beta chains presented below share a single source sample, sequenced in a study of T cells expressing NK-cell markers. TCRdb reworked the 5' RACE reads into one entry per CDR3 protein, no DNA. The table gives about 160,000 distinct CDR3 sequences; the top ten clones make up 20% to 25% of it. Sequencing input: blood T cells: a sorted CD56 or NKG2C T cell subset, CD4+ or CD8+ T cells, or bulk PBMC T cells (not recorded which). The receptors derive from a man aged 18 to 69 in good health.

V gene TRBV6-1 combines with J gene TRBJ1-1. The CDR3 spans 12 residues. The germline gives CDR1 MNHNS, CDR2 SASEGT. The CDR3 reads CASSGRTAEAFF.

This sequence joins TRBV19 and TRBJ1-1; the TCRdb D gene call, TRBD1, has no DNA to confirm it. There are 13 residues in the CDR3. Germline V gives CDR1 LNHDA, CDR2 SQIVND (reference sequence). CDR3 amino acids: CASSIDGRTEAFF.

The chain recombines TRBV5-1 with TRBJ1-5. Germline CDR1 SGHRS, CDR2 YFSETQ. The CDR3 is 13 residues long. The CDR3 protein is CASSLDGFQPQHF.

This chain uses TRBV11-1 with TRBJ2-3; TCRdb indicates TRBD2, and absent DNA this call remains unverified. Germline lookup yields CDR1 SGHAT and CDR2 FQDESV (reference sequence). There are 16 residues in the CDR3. CDR3 region: CASSLTSAMFTDTQYF.

This sequence joins TRBV27 and TRBJ2-3; TCRdb designates TRBD1, a call that cannot be tested without DNA. This CDR3 is 16 amino acids long. Germline CDR1 reads MNHEY; CDR2 reads SMNVEV (reference sequence). The CDR3 protein is CASSPTGTVFTDTQYF.

V usage is TRBV9 and J usage is TRBJ2-5; TCRdb proposes TRBD1, but this gene call is untestable without DNA. The CDR3 has 15 residues. Germline-derived CDR1 and CDR2 are SGDLS and YYNGEE. The CDR3 loop is CASSVEGQGEETQYF.

The chain joins TRBV2 to TRBJ1-1; without DNA, the TCRdb call of TRBD1 cannot be checked. Germline loops: CDR1 SNHLY, CDR2 FYNNEI. The CDR3 spans 14 residues. This CDR3 reads CASSRDTWNTEAFF. The full variable domain, completed using reference TRBV2 and TRBJ1-1, is EPEVTQTPSHQVTQMGQEVILRCVPISNHLYFYWYRQILGQKVEFLVSFYNNEISEKSEIFDDQFSVERPDGSNFTLKIRSTKLEDSAMYFCASSRDTWNTEAFFGQGTRLTVV.

The chain combines TRBV24-1 with TRBJ2-7; the TRBD2 assignment by TCRdb is unverifiable without DNA. The CDR3 runs to 15 residues. In germline, CDR1 is KGHDR, CDR2 SFDVKD. CDR3 amino acids: CATSVLAGGRDEQYF.

The chain employs TRBV6-6 and TRBJ2-1; lacking DNA, the TRBD1 call made by TCRdb goes unchecked. Germline CDR1 and CDR2: MNHNY and SVGAGI (reference sequence). The CDR3 spans 11 residues. The CDR3 region is CASRGANEQFF.

This chain joins TRBV4-1 and TRBJ2-2; TCRdb outputs TRBD2, but without DNA this stays unchecked. The CDR3 is 16 residues long. Per germline, CDR1 MGHRA and CDR2 YSYEKL. The CDR3 loop reads CASSPSAGSNTGELFF.

The CDR3 protein is CASSLEGASLTYEQYF. The chain combines TRBV5-1 with TRBJ2-7; absent DNA, TCRdb's TRBD1 call cannot be checked. Germline V gene sequence: CDR1 SGHRS, CDR2 YFSETQ. The CDR3 covers 16 residues.

This rearrangement joins TRBV12-3 or TRBV12-4 to TRBJ2-3; TCRdb picks TRBD1, but there is no DNA to check that call. This CDR3 has 13 residues. The CDR3 here is CASTSGVPDTQYF.

This CDR3 is CSVDRDGANYGYTF. The chain recombines TRBV29-1 with TRBJ1-2; TCRdb gives TRBD1 as the D gene, but with no DNA this cannot be confirmed. The CDR3 length is 14 residues. Germline-derived CDR1 and CDR2 are SQVTM and ANQGSEA.

The rearrangement joins TRBV5-8 to TRBJ1-1; TCRdb indicates TRBD1, and absent DNA this call remains unverified. CDR1 SGHTS and CDR2 YDEGEE come from the germline V gene. This CDR3 contains 15 residues. CDR3 region: CASSFSTARNTEAFF.

CDR3 residues: CASSTSSGTGFLGNYGYTF. The chain carries TRBV5-6 and TRBJ1-2; with no DNA, the TCRdb D assignment of TRBD1 cannot be verified. This CDR3 comprises 19 residues. The V gene's germline CDR1 is SGHDT and CDR2 YYEEEE.

The chain joins TRBV2 to TRBJ2-1; the TCRdb D gene call, TRBD2, has no DNA to confirm it. The CDR3 sequence is 16 residues long. In germline, CDR1 is SNHLY, CDR2 FYNNEI. CDR3 residues: CASTPGLAGGYNEQFF.

The chain carries TRBV7-9 and TRBJ1-5. This CDR3 spans 16 amino acids. Per the germline V gene, CDR1 is SEHNR and CDR2 is FQNEAQ (reference sequence). CDR3 sequence: CASSSTRTDLGQPQHF.

The chain's CDR3 is CSARVLNNEQFF. This chain links TRBV20-1 with TRBJ2-1. CDR3 length: 12 amino acids. The V gene's germline CDR1 is DFQATT and CDR2 SNEGSKA (reference sequence).

The genes are TRBV9 and TRBJ2-5; there is no DNA to check the TCRdb D call of TRBD2. This CDR3 is 16 amino acids long. Germline CDR1 SGDLS, CDR2 YYNGEE. The CDR3 sequence is CASSPLTVRERETQYF.

This sequence joins TRBV27 and TRBJ1-5; TCRdb's D call, TRBD1, is unchecked because there is no DNA. The germline gives CDR1 MNHEY, CDR2 SMNVEV (reference sequence). This CDR3 is built from 16 residues. The CDR3 sequence is CASSSISRGINQPQHF.

The genes are TRBV4-1 and TRBJ2-3; TCRdb reports TRBD1, a call that lacks DNA to check it against. Germline V gene data show CDR1 as MGHRA and CDR2 as YSYEKL. The CDR3 sequence is 18 residues long. CDR3 residues: CASSQLSGTATSFDTQYF.

The chain combines TRBV6-1 with TRBJ2-3. This CDR3 comprises 11 residues. Germline V lookup: CDR1 MNHNS, CDR2 SASEGT. The chain's CDR3 is CASTHVYTQYF.